This T cell receptor (beta chain) is drawn from a study of blood T cell repertoires in COVID-19 (dated by TCRdb to the early 2020s). For the study in its entirety: Collaborator samples came from the United States, Italy and Spain and covered acute and convalescent phases of COVID-19. The prospective study material was composed of cDNA or gDNA derived from T cells, B-cell-depleted T cells, or PBMCs. Subjects who had been exposed to COVID-19, were actively infected with it, or had recovered from it provided the deeply sampled blood TCRbeta repertoires that made up the dataset. The repertoires were made available in a free public database intended to serve as a resource for research on the immune response to SARS-CoV-2. Samples came from the ongoing ImmuneRACE study (first 160 participants) plus 1,254 subjects from 6 global collaborators. Nearly every sample came with metadata listing a de-identified subject ID, COVID-19 status, age in years and sex. Where available, HLA class I and class II types were taken from metadata supplied by the sample provider and were not determined by assay-based typing.

Broader findings and caveats from the paper: The quantity of clinical and demographic metadata differed by source and by participant and was supplied without curation.

The collaborating institutions used their own protocols to collect whole blood in K2EDTA tubes. For TCRbeta analysis, collaborator samples were shipped as frozen whole blood, as isolated PBMCs, or as DNA extracted from either sample type. TCRbeta CDR3 regions were amplified from genomic DNA by means of the immunoSEQ Assay, a bias-controlled multiplex PCR. As for the original processing: Nucleated cell counts per sample were estimated from amplification of reference gene primers within the assay. To quantify the absolute abundance of each unique TCRbeta CDR3 rearrangement, sequence reads were collapsed and filtered. For each sample, productive Simpson clonality was calculated as the square root of Simpson's diversity index across productive rearrangements. TCRdb mirrors the immuneACCESS table, restricted to in-frame sequences. Some clones are absent from its copies; in checked studies, under half trace to an unresolved V gene, and the reason for the others is unknown. V and J calls and clone size are as listed in that table; D and trimming were resolved from the DNA. The table for this sample lists about 220,000 clones; approximately 82% of them were counted only once. The ten largest clones add up to 9.7% of the sample.

Concerning this clone itself: Which antigen it targets is not known. Per-base qualities were not stored, and no clone one base away is much larger.

V is cut by 3 bases and J by 11 bases, and the space between the germline ends is 14 bases. CDR1 and CDR2 were assigned from the germline V gene (reference sequence) as LNHDA and SQIVND. The CDR3 holds 13 amino acids from the cysteine to the phenylalanine. The retained sequence is limited to the CDR3, 39 bases, with the frame set at the first base. The rearranged chain carries TRBV19 and TRBJ2-1, and TRBD2 may be the D gene, going by 6 matching bases. The sequenced sample consisted of peripheral blood. This receptor was taken from a man aged 45-60 years with active or convalescent COVID-19. The bases read TGTGCCAGTAGTATCCGTCTGGGGACTCAGCAGTTCTTC. Translated, it reads CASSIRLGTQQFF.